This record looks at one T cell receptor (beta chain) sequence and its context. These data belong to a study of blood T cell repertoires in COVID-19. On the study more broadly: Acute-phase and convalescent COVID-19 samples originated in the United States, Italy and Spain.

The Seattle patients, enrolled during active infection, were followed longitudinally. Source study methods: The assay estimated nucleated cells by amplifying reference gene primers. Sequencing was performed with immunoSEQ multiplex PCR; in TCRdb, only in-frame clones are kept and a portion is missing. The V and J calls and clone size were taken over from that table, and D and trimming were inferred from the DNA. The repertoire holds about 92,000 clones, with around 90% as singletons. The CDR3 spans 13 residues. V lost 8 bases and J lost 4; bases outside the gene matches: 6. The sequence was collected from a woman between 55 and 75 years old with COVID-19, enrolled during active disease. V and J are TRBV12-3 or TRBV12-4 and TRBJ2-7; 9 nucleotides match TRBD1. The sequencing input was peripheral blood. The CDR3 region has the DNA TGTGCCAGCGCTCCCGGGACAGGGTACGAGCAGTACTTC. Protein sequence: CASAPGTGYEQYF.